This T cell receptor beta chain was recovered during a study of blood T cells in healthy people across ages. V lost 3 bases to trimming and J lost 6 bases; unmatched junction nucleotides: 10. This CDR3 contains 16 residues. CDR1 and CDR2 from the germline V gene are SGHVS and FQNEAQ. With a J-beta primer mix and a sample-barcoded 5' primer, a second PCR ran 7 to 11 cycles. A tag from a template-switch adaptor with 12 random nucleotides marked each cDNA molecule. One entry per CDR3 protein, called by TCRdb with MiXCR from the 5' RACE reads. The repertoire holds 1.2 million to 1.5 million distinct CDR3 sequences, with 45% to 70% as singletons. Peripheral blood was drawn, approximately 9.7 milliliters per donor. PBMCs were isolated at a quantity of at least 6 million per sample.

The clonotype was recovered from a man younger than 35 in good health. The gene calls are TRBV7-8 and TRBJ2-1; 8 nucleotides agree with TRBD1. Material: blood. The CDR3 nucleotides read TGTGCCAGCAGCTTGAGGACCGGGACAGGCCCCAATGAGCAGTTCTTC. It specifies CASSLRTGTGPNEQFF.